A single sample gave rise to the 3 T cell receptor beta chains below, sequenced in a study of cytomegalovirus exposure and HLA in healthy donors. Amplification used 60 Vbeta primers and 13 Jbeta primers. Produced via immunoSEQ multiplex PCR; TCRdb's table is partial and in-frame only. The sample lists 110,000 to 150,000 clones; under 90% were seen once. Sequenced input: PBMCs. Receptors were obtained from a man aged 40-55 years in good health and CMV-seronegative.

This clone was picked up one time. This chain joins TRBV25-1 and TRBJ2-6; unclear D gene. V was trimmed by 4 bases and J by 1 base, leaving 8 bases between them. CDR1 and CDR2 (germline): MGHDK, SYGVNS. The length of the CDR3 is 15 residues. The CDR3 reads CASSATRSGANVLTF. CDR3 nucleotide sequence: TGTGCCAGCAGTGCAACGAGGTCTGGGGCCAACGTCCTGACTTTC.

The V gene is TRBV7-6, the J gene TRBJ2-3; no definite D call. V lost 1 base and J 1 base, leaving 6 bases between the germline ends. The CDR3 contains 14 residues. CDR1 and CDR2 from the germline V gene are SGHVS and FNYEAQ. CDR3 sequence reads: CASSLGLRTDTQYF. In DNA, the CDR3 is TGTGCCAGCAGCTTAGGACTCCGCACAGATACGCAGTATTTT.

The rearrangement links TRBV6-5 to TRBJ1-1, with 8 bases that match TRBD1. Germline CDR1 and CDR2: MNHEY and SVGAGI. J lost 1 base, V lost 2 bases, and 6 bases had no gene match. CDR3 length equals 16 residues. For the CDR3, the DNA is TGTGCCAGCAGTTACCGACAGGGGTTGAGGAACACTGAAGCTTTCTTT. Residues: CASSYRQGLRNTEAFF.